This T cell receptor (beta chain) was identified during a study of T cell repertoires in cytomegalovirus infection. Study as a whole: The study used recently identified HLA-C-restricted and well-studied HLA-B-restricted CMV epitopes. An indication of both CMV infection and matching HLA type came from public TCR beta signatures. Study-level results: Carriers of CMV plus the relevant HLA were identified by cumulative public TCR beta family frequency. HLA-C-restricted CMV clonotypes gave the most frequent clonotype in two of eight donors.

TCRdb passed the reads through MiXCR, listing each CDR3 protein once. The sample has about 900,000 distinct CDR3 sequences; about a third are singletons. The germline V gene encodes CDR1 DFQATT and CDR2 SNEGSKA (reference sequence). Trimming shortened V by 6 bases and J by 0 bases, and 20 bases separated the two germline ends. This CDR3 has 16 residues. Points on this clonotype: The antigen is undetermined.

Sample: cultured CD8+ T cells from PBMCs, taken from culture after CMV antigen stimulation. The V gene is TRBV20-1, the J gene TRBJ1-2; a weak D match, TRBD1 (6 bases). The TCR sequence derives from a human donor in good health (CMV status not recorded). Some clones in this sample may be carry-over from other donors' samples. The chain's CDR3 is CSAAYPSGHSNYGYTF. CDR3 nucleotides: TGCAGTGCAGCTTACCCCTCGGGACACTCTAACTATGGCTACACCTTC.